This T cell receptor (beta chain) was obtained from a study of Ad26.COV2.S vaccination and SARS-CoV-2 variants. On the study more broadly: In the study, Ad26.COV2.S was injected intramuscularly once, or twice 56 days apart. Study results and caveats: Vaccine and placebo groups showed comparable non-spike TCR breadth.

Sample treatment: around 19 received Ad26.COV2.S at low or high dose, single or two shots; 5 received placebo; per-sample allocation not given. Samples came from day 63 after the first vaccine or placebo injection. Spike of the Wuhan-strain SARS-CoV-2 was expressed by an Ad26 vector, which formed the vaccine. A remark on this clone: Its specificity is not known.

Produced via immunoSEQ multiplex PCR; TCRdb's table is partial and in-frame only. Among 300,000 to 350,000 clones listed, 90% were seen once. This CDR3 contains 19 residues. The TCR comes from a person between 18 and 59 years old who received the Ad26.COV2.S COVID-19 vaccine or a placebo. This chain links TRBV1 with TRBJ2-4; TRBD2, the table's D call, was not compared with the DNA. TRBV1 is assigned pseudogene status. The sequencing here drew on peripheral blood, taken in a trial of Ad26.COV2.S vaccine versus placebo. CDR3 region: CTSSPLIAGYSLAKNIQYF. DNA of the CDR3: TGCACCAGCAGCCCCTTGATAGCGGGGTATAGCCTGGCCAAAAACATTCAGTACTTC.